Detailed here is one TCR beta chain. V gave up 2 bases and J gave up 3 bases; unmatched junction bases: 3. The CDR3 has 14 residues. CDR1 and CDR2 (germline): ENHRY, SYGVKD. The data stem from a study of T-cell memory formation after mild COVID-19. TCRdb itself ran the 5' RACE reads through MiXCR, one entry per CDR3 protein. Here the sample spans 92,000 or so distinct CDR3 sequences, about 13% being singletons. The gene calls are TRBV10-3 and TRBJ1-1, with 7 bases matching TRBD1. The TCR was taken from an adult woman who had mild COVID-19 (a few samples of this study predate the infection). Cell type and time point are not known. Sequenced: PBMCs or a T cell subset sorted from them (not recorded which). In DNA form, the CDR3 reads TGTGCCATCAGTGAGACAGGGGCGTACACTGAAGCTTTCTTT. Protein: CAISETGAYTEAFF.